The rows below give T cell receptor beta chains drawn from one sample of a study of blood T cell repertoires in COVID-19. Assay used: immunoSEQ multiplex PCR; TCRdb lists only in-frame clones, some missing. This table holds under 250,000 clones, around 90% found once. The material sequenced was PBMCs or T cells enriched from blood (not recorded which). All receptors derive from a woman aged 40 to 49 who had been exposed to COVID-19. The CDR3 runs from the conserved cysteine through the conserved F or W. Fields, in order: D gene, V gene, J gene, clone size, CDR3 protein, CDR3 DNA. D genes are given only for firm matches. Only part of the rows carry a size: once, few, many, or a class if the clone is expanded.

d_call: TRBD1; v_call: TRBV11-3; j_call: TRBJ1-2; clone_size: .; cdr3_aa: CASSLGGATGGRGYTF; cdr3_nt: TGTGCCAGCAGCTTAGGGGGCGCGACAGGGGGCCGTGGCTACACCTTC
d_call: .; v_call: TRBV6-5; j_call: TRBJ1-2; clone_size: .; cdr3_aa: CASRTAREGYFGYTF; cdr3_nt: TGTGCCAGCAGAACGGCCCGGGAGGGGTACTTTGGCTACACCTTC
d_call: TRBD2; v_call: TRBV27; j_call: TRBJ2-1; clone_size: once; cdr3_aa: CASSDLTSAGGFTEQFF; cdr3_nt: TGTGCCAGCAGCGATCTGACTAGCGCGGGGGGGTTTACTGAGCAGTTCTTC
d_call: .; v_call: TRBV28; j_call: TRBJ2-2; clone_size: many; cdr3_aa: CASRRQARPFIRTGELFF; cdr3_nt: TGTGCCAGCAGGAGACAGGCGAGGCCCTTTATTAGGACCGGGGAGCTGTTTTTT
d_call: .; v_call: TRBV6-4; j_call: TRBJ2-1; clone_size: few; cdr3_aa: CASGEGRFRIF; cdr3_nt: TGTGCCAGCGGCGAGGGTCGGTTTAGGATCTTC
d_call: .; v_call: TRBV28; j_call: TRBJ1-2; clone_size: once; cdr3_aa: CASSMAGFIFSRDGYTF; cdr3_nt: TGTGCCAGCAGCATGGCGGGGTTTATTTTTTCCAGGGATGGCTACACCTTC
d_call: TRBD1; v_call: TRBV4-3; j_call: TRBJ2-6; clone_size: once; cdr3_aa: CASSQPTGTGSFSGANVLTF; cdr3_nt: TGCGCCAGCAGCCAACCGACCGGGACAGGGAGCTTCTCTGGGGCCAACGTCCTGACTTTC
d_call: .; v_call: TRBV28; j_call: TRBJ2-7; clone_size: .; cdr3_aa: CASSFWSSYEQYF; cdr3_nt: TGTGCCAGCAGTTTCTGGAGCTCCTACGAGCAGTACTTC
d_call: .; v_call: TRBV14; j_call: TRBJ2-7; clone_size: .; cdr3_aa: CASSRQTFYEQYF; cdr3_nt: TGTGCCAGTTCAAGACAGACCTTCTACGAGCAGTACTTC
d_call: TRBD1; v_call: TRBV18; j_call: TRBJ1-6; clone_size: .; cdr3_aa: CASSIDRGESPLHF; cdr3_nt: TGTGCCAGCTCAATCGACAGGGGGGAGTCACCCCTCCACTTT
d_call: TRBD1; v_call: TRBV4-3; j_call: TRBJ2-3; clone_size: .; cdr3_aa: CASSQKNRGSRSDTQYF; cdr3_nt: TGCGCCAGCAGCCAGAAAAACAGGGGGTCCAGATCAGATACGCAGTATTTT
d_call: TRBD1; v_call: TRBV28; j_call: TRBJ1-2; clone_size: .; cdr3_aa: CASSGDRGRTGYTF; cdr3_nt: TGTGCCAGCAGTGGGGACAGGGGGCGAACTGGCTACACCTTC
d_call: TRBD1; v_call: TRBV7-2; j_call: TRBJ1-4; clone_size: .; cdr3_aa: CASRSGTGNEKLFF; cdr3_nt: TGTGCCAGCAGAAGCGGGACAGGCAATGAAAAACTGTTTTTT
d_call: TRBD1; v_call: TRBV5-6; j_call: TRBJ2-7; clone_size: .; cdr3_aa: CASVKQGIDEQYF; cdr3_nt: TGTGCCAGCGTCAAACAGGGGATCGACGAGCAGTACTTC
d_call: .; v_call: TRBV9; j_call: TRBJ2-3; clone_size: .; cdr3_aa: CASSVGAGTDTQYF; cdr3_nt: TGTGCCAGCAGCGTAGGGGCGGGGACAGATACGCAGTATTTT
d_call: .; v_call: TRBV4-2; j_call: TRBJ1-6; clone_size: .; cdr3_aa: CASSQAEGRGSSYNSPLHF; cdr3_nt: TGTGCCAGCAGCCAAGCAGAAGGACGGGGAAGCTCCTATAATTCACCCCTCCACTTT
d_call: TRBD2; v_call: TRBV27; j_call: TRBJ2-1; clone_size: .; cdr3_aa: CASSLAPTGTSGGLRPQEQFF; cdr3_nt: TGTGCCAGCAGTCTTGCCCCCACCGGGACTAGCGGGGGGCTACGGCCCCAGGAGCAGTTCTTC
d_call: TRBD1; v_call: TRBV18; j_call: TRBJ2-7; clone_size: .; cdr3_aa: CASSFTGGVYEQYF; cdr3_nt: TGTGCCAGCTCATTCACAGGGGGCGTATACGAGCAGTACTTC
d_call: .; v_call: TRBV3-1/TRBV3-2; j_call: TRBJ2-3; clone_size: .; cdr3_aa: CASSQIKTGGDTQYF; cdr3_nt: TGTGCCAGCAGCCAAATCAAGACGGGTGGGGATACGCAGTATTTT
d_call: .; v_call: TRBV18; j_call: TRBJ2-1; clone_size: .; cdr3_aa: CASSPQNGNEQFF; cdr3_nt: TGTGCCAGCTCACCGCAGAACGGGAATGAGCAGTTCTTC
d_call: TRBD2; v_call: TRBV4-1; j_call: TRBJ2-5; clone_size: .; cdr3_aa: CASSDDGLAGGQRETQYF; cdr3_nt: TGCGCCAGCAGCGACGACGGACTAGCGGGAGGGCAAAGAGAGACCCAGTACTTC
d_call: .; v_call: TRBV25-1; j_call: TRBJ1-6; clone_size: .; cdr3_aa: CASSQPGGNYNSPLHF; cdr3_nt: TGTGCCAGCAGTCAACCCGGTGGTAACTATAATTCACCCCTCCACTTT
d_call: .; v_call: TRBV5-1; j_call: TRBJ1-6; clone_size: once; cdr3_aa: CASSPASSYNSPLHF; cdr3_nt: TGTGCCAGCAGCCCCGCGAGCTCCTATAATTCACCCCTCCACTTT
d_call: .; v_call: TRBV24-1; j_call: TRBJ2-1; clone_size: .; cdr3_aa: CATSDVVAGRGNNEQFF; cdr3_nt: TGTGCCACCAGTGACGTCGTAGCAGGGCGTGGCAACAATGAGCAGTTCTTC
d_call: .; v_call: TRBV29-1; j_call: TRBJ2-7; clone_size: .; cdr3_aa: CSAWLRDSREQYF; cdr3_nt: TGCAGCGCCTGGCTCCGGGACTCACGGGAGCAGTACTTC
d_call: TRBD2; v_call: TRBV4-1; j_call: TRBJ2-3; clone_size: .; cdr3_aa: CASSQVLAGDTDTQYF; cdr3_nt: TGCGCCAGCAGCCAAGTGCTAGCGGGGGACACAGATACGCAGTATTTT
d_call: .; v_call: TRBV10-2; j_call: TRBJ1-5; clone_size: .; cdr3_aa: CASDLGLNQPQHF; cdr3_nt: TGCGCCTCCGACCTGGGGCTCAATCAGCCCCAGCATTTT
d_call: .; v_call: TRBV6-1; j_call: TRBJ1-3; clone_size: .; cdr3_aa: CASSEASVSGNTIYF; cdr3_nt: TGTGCCAGCAGTGAAGCTTCAGTCTCTGGAAACACCATATATTTT
d_call: .; v_call: TRBV9; j_call: TRBJ1-4; clone_size: .; cdr3_aa: CASSPGTATNEKLFF; cdr3_nt: TGTGCCAGCAGCCCAGGAACTGCAACTAATGAAAAACTGTTTTTT
d_call: TRBD1; v_call: TRBV19; j_call: TRBJ2-2; clone_size: .; cdr3_aa: CASSSQGAGELFF; cdr3_nt: TGTGCCAGTAGTTCCCAGGGGGCCGGGGAGCTGTTTTTT
d_call: .; v_call: TRBV7-9; j_call: TRBJ2-2; clone_size: .; cdr3_aa: CASSLLGELFF; cdr3_nt: TGTGCCAGCAGCTTACTCGGGGAGCTGTTTTTT
d_call: .; v_call: TRBV5-5; j_call: TRBJ1-5; clone_size: .; cdr3_aa: CASLRVPDSNQPQHF; cdr3_nt: TGTGCCAGTCTACGGGTTCCCGATAGCAATCAGCCCCAGCATTTT
d_call: TRBD2; v_call: TRBV5-6; j_call: TRBJ2-1; clone_size: once; cdr3_aa: CASSPGTSGGARGEQFF; cdr3_nt: TGTGCCAGCAGCCCGGGGACTAGCGGGGGGGCGAGGGGTGAGCAGTTCTTC
d_call: TRBD1; v_call: TRBV4-1; j_call: TRBJ2-2; clone_size: .; cdr3_aa: CARTLGQTNTGELFF; cdr3_nt: TGCGCCAGAACCTTGGGACAGACGAACACCGGGGAGCTGTTTTTT
d_call: TRBD2; v_call: TRBV30; j_call: TRBJ2-2; clone_size: .; cdr3_aa: CAWSRRENFRELFF; cdr3_nt: TGTGCCTGGAGTAGGCGGGAGAATTTCCGGGAGCTGTTTTTT
d_call: .; v_call: TRBV4-1; j_call: TRBJ2-5; clone_size: .; cdr3_aa: CASSQVGALGETQYF; cdr3_nt: TGCGCCAGCAGCCAAGTGGGGGCACTAGGAGAGACCCAGTACTTC
d_call: .; v_call: TRBV6-5; j_call: TRBJ2-7; clone_size: .; cdr3_aa: CAIRRGSYEQYF; cdr3_nt: TGTGCTATCAGGAGGGGTTCCTACGAGCAGTACTTC
d_call: .; v_call: TRBV19; j_call: TRBJ2-7; clone_size: .; cdr3_aa: CASSISGSSYEQYF; cdr3_nt: TGTGCCAGTAGTATTTCGGGTAGCTCCTACGAGCAGTACTTC
d_call: .; v_call: TRBV19; j_call: TRBJ1-2; clone_size: .; cdr3_aa: CASSPKSRYGYTF; cdr3_nt: TGTGCCAGTAGTCCCAAATCGAGGTATGGCTACACCTTC
d_call: .; v_call: TRBV30; j_call: TRBJ1-6; clone_size: .; cdr3_aa: CACVSSYNSPLHF; cdr3_nt: TGTGCCTGCGTTTCCTCCTATAATTCACCCCTCCACTTT
d_call: .; v_call: TRBV11-2; j_call: TRBJ2-3; clone_size: .; cdr3_aa: CASSSRPRPSVEGQDTQYF; cdr3_nt: TGTGCCAGCAGCTCCCGGCCTAGACCGAGTGTGGAGGGTCAAGATACGCAGTATTTT
d_call: TRBD1; v_call: TRBV18; j_call: TRBJ1-1; clone_size: .; cdr3_aa: CASSSPGQGRFTEAFF; cdr3_nt: TGTGCCAGCTCATCCCCCGGACAGGGGCGGTTTACTGAAGCTTTCTTT
d_call: .; v_call: TRBV28; j_call: TRBJ1-3; clone_size: .; cdr3_aa: CASSIGNTIYF; cdr3_nt: TGTGCCAGCTCTATAGGAAACACCATATATTTT
d_call: TRBD1; v_call: TRBV6-6; j_call: TRBJ1-1; clone_size: .; cdr3_aa: CASSYTDPTGGFGAFF; cdr3_nt: TGTGCCAGCAGTTACACCGACCCGACAGGGGGGTTTGGAGCTTTCTTT
d_call: .; v_call: TRBV4-3; j_call: TRBJ1-4; clone_size: once; cdr3_aa: CASSPLSGYEKLFF; cdr3_nt: TGCGCCAGCAGCCCCCTTTCAGGGTACGAAAAACTGTTTTTT
d_call: TRBD1; v_call: TRBV5-1; j_call: TRBJ1-2; clone_size: .; cdr3_aa: CASSFIQGRDGYTF; cdr3_nt: TGCGCCAGCAGCTTCATACAGGGGCGAGATGGCTACACCTTC
d_call: .; v_call: TRBV28; j_call: TRBJ1-1; clone_size: .; cdr3_aa: CASSPGTKNTEAFF; cdr3_nt: TGTGCCAGCAGTCCCGGGACAAAGAACACTGAAGCTTTCTTT
d_call: TRBD1; v_call: TRBV7-2; j_call: TRBJ1-2; clone_size: .; cdr3_aa: CASSGGQGSYGYTF; cdr3_nt: TGTGCCAGCAGCGGGGGACAGGGGTCGTATGGCTACACCTTC
d_call: TRBD1; v_call: TRBV19; j_call: TRBJ2-7; clone_size: once; cdr3_aa: CASSITGGDEQYF; cdr3_nt: TGTGCCAGTAGTATCACAGGGGGTGACGAGCAGTACTTC